The subject of this entry is one TCR beta chain. Antigen: not known. The source of the sample is a study of cytomegalovirus exposure and HLA in healthy donors. J gave up 5 bases and V 0 bases, and 4 bases lay outside the gene matches. Germline V CDR1 and CDR2: SGHTA, FQGNSA. The CDR3 runs 15 residues. Study-wide points: Per a prior analysis, the majority of TCR beta V segments were productive roughly 87% or roughly 30% of the time.

PCR involved 60 Vbeta and 13 Jbeta primers. Here immunoSEQ multiplex PCR was the method, and the copy in TCRdb shows in-frame clones only, minus some. The repertoire holds roughly 86,000 clones, 50% to 80% seen once, with 3.9% in the top ten. Input material: PBMCs. The source is a man in his thirties or forties in good health and CMV-seronegative. V usage is TRBV7-2 and J usage is TRBJ2-3, with 8 nucleotides matching TRBD2. The CDR3 loop reads CASSLASGKGDTQYF. CDR3 coding DNA: TGTGCCAGCAGCTTAGCTAGCGGGAAGGGAGATACGCAGTATTTT.